Following are 27 T cell receptor beta chains from one sample sequenced in a study of blood T cell repertoires in COVID-19. Generated by immunoSEQ multiplex PCR, the TCRdb table keeps only in-frame clones and is missing some. The sample has approximately 140,000 clones; 85% to 90% are singletons. The sequencing input was peripheral blood. These receptors all stem from a man aged 50 to 59 with active or convalescent COVID-19.

The rearrangement joins TRBV19 to TRBJ2-7; the match to TRBD2 covers 9 bases. The CDR3 has 15 residues. V shed 6 bases, J shed 0 bases, and the junction held 6 bases outside the gene matches. Germline CDR1 reads LNHDA; CDR2 reads SQIVND (reference sequence). In nucleotides, the CDR3 is TGTGCCAGTAGCCCGAGGACTAGCGACTCCTACGAGCAGTACTTC. Translation gives CASSPRTSDSYEQYF.

This sequence joins TRBV10-1 and TRBJ1-1; D possibly corresponds to TRBD1 (5 bases). V was shortened by 0 bases and J by 11 bases, with 13 bases between the two germline ends. The CDR3 consists of 13 residues. Per the germline V gene, CDR1 is WNHNN and CDR2 is SYGVQD (reference sequence). The CDR3 loop is CASSESGASRAFF. CDR3 coding DNA: TGCGCCAGCAGTGAGTCAGGGGCGTCTCGGGCTTTCTTT.

The chain uses TRBV5-6 and TRBJ2-3; D gene uncertain. CDR1 is SGHDT, CDR2 YYEEEE, per germline. Trimming took off 0 bases at V and 10 bases at J, with 12 bases between the two ends. The length of the CDR3 is 13 residues. The CDR3 here is CASSLVLGQAQYF. DNA of the CDR3: TGTGCCAGCAGCTTGGTTCTGGGTCAGGCGCAGTATTTT.

This clone showed up just once. V gene TRBV29-1 combines with J gene TRBJ2-2, with D possibly matching TRBD1 (5 bases). V lost 4 bases to trimming and J lost 6 bases, with 15 bases between them. This CDR3 is 14 amino acids long. CDR1 SQVTM and CDR2 ANQGSEA come from the germline V gene. CDR3 bases: TGCAGCGTTGTCCAGGGTAGTGAAGCCGGGGAGCTGTTTTTT. Its translation is CSVVQGSEAGELFF.

The CDR3 spells CASSLREKLFF. CDR3 nucleotide sequence: TGTGCCAGCAGCCTGAGGGAAAAACTGTTTTTT. The J gene is TRBJ1-4, the V gene TRBV12-3 or TRBV12-4; D gene uncertain. V dropped 6 bases and J dropped 8 bases, with 7 bases sitting between them. The length of the CDR3 is 11 residues.

This clone was counted only a few times. V usage is TRBV5-4 and J usage is TRBJ2-7; 9 bases align to TRBD2. V dropped 4 bases and J dropped 4; count of bases not matched to a gene: 18. CDR3 length: 18 amino acids. Germline lookup yields CDR1 SGHNT and CDR2 YYREEE (reference sequence). CDR3 sequence (DNA): TGTGCCAGCAGCACCCCGACGGATATCCTGAGCGGGGGGTACGAGCAGTACTTC. Protein sequence: CASSTPTDILSGGYEQYF.

The table lists this clone with a few counts. The chain has TRBV7-9 and TRBJ2-7; possible D gene TRBD1, 5 bases. The ends were cut back, 4 bases at V and 4 bases at J, with 8 bases in the middle. This CDR3 is 12 amino acids long. The germline gives CDR1 SEHNR, CDR2 FQNEAQ (reference sequence). Written as DNA, the CDR3 is TGTGCCAGCAGCTCCCAGGGTTACGAGCAGTACTTC. Residues: CASSSQGYEQYF.

This clone was counted only a few times. The chain combines TRBV28 with TRBJ1-4, with D tentatively TRBD1 (5 bases). This CDR3 contains 14 residues. The V end was cut by 4 bases, the J end by 8 bases, with 14 bases between. Germline V gene lookup returns CDR1 MDHEN and CDR2 SYDVKM. CDR3 region: CASSWGSTREKLFF. The CDR3 region has the DNA TGTGCCAGCAGTTGGGGCTCGACCCGGGAAAAACTGTTTTTT.

The chain is built from TRBV5-1 and TRBJ2-4; D might be TRBD1 (5 bases). The V gene lost 4 bases and the J gene lost 3 bases, with 17 bases spanning the gap. The germline CDR1 and CDR2 sequences are SGHRS and YFSETQ. The CDR3 spans 16 residues. The CDR3 spells CASSPRGRAVKNIQYF. The CDR3 DNA reads TGCGCCAGCAGCCCAAGGGGTCGCGCGGTCAAAAACATTCAGTACTTC.

This clone was detected once. The rearrangement uses TRBV2 and TRBJ2-5; perhaps TRBD1 as D (5 bases). Trimming removed 3 bases at V and 5 bases at J, with 16 bases between. This CDR3 has 15 residues. Germline CDR1 SNHLY, CDR2 FYNNEI. The chain's CDR3 is CASSEKGTRAETQYF. The CDR3, as DNA: TGTGCCAGCAGTGAGAAAGGAACCAGGGCGGAGACCCAGTACTTC.

The chain links TRBV7-2 to TRBJ2-3, with 8 bases aligning to TRBD2. This CDR3 spans 14 amino acids. V gave up 5 bases and J gave up 5 bases; unmatched junction bases: 6. Germline CDR1 is SGHTA and CDR2 is FQGNSA. The CDR3 coding sequence is TGTGCCAGCAGCCCGGGACTAGTGGTAGATACGCAGTATTTT. The encoded protein is CASSPGLVVDTQYF.

The chain recombines TRBV23-1 with TRBJ1-5; 8 bases line up with TRBD1. Being an ORF, TRBV23-1 has a function that is uncertain. This CDR3 is built from 13 residues. J was trimmed by 8 bases and V by 6 bases; bases with no gene match: 6. CDR3 sequence: CASSETGVKPQHF. CDR3 nucleotides: TGCGCCAGCAGCGAGACAGGGGTGAAGCCCCAGCATTTT.

The V and J genes are TRBV4-1 and TRBJ2-2; 13 bases agree with TRBD2. Germline lookup yields CDR1 MGHRA and CDR2 YSYEKL. The CDR3 is 17 amino acids. The V gene end was trimmed by 9 bases and the J gene end by 4 bases; junction bases not matched to a gene: 11. Here the CDR3 reads CASTRLAGGSSTGELFF. Written as DNA, the CDR3 is TGCGCCAGTACTAGACTAGCGGGAGGTTCGAGCACCGGGGAGCTGTTTTTT.

The rearrangement joins TRBV30 to TRBJ2-5; TRBD2 agrees at 7 bases. The CDR3 has 16 amino acids. Germline assignment: CDR1 GTSNPN and CDR2 SVGIG (reference sequence). The trim removed 0 bases at V and 2 bases at J, leaving 9 bases unmatched. CDR3 nucleotides: TGTGCCTGGAGTGTAGCGAGGTCTAGCGGTCAAGAGACCCAGTACTTC. It translates to CAWSVARSSGQETQYF.

The V and J genes are TRBV6-2 or TRBV6-3 and TRBJ1-1; D remains ambiguous. CDR3 length: 17 amino acids. V lost 0 bases to trimming and J lost 5 bases, with 19 bases between them. The germline gives CDR1 MNHEY, CDR2 SVGEGT. The CDR3, as DNA: TGTGCCAGCAGTTACTCGAGACGCCTGGCGGTTCCAACTGAAGCTTTCTTT. Amino acids: CASSYSRRLAVPTEAFF.

This chain links TRBV5-1 with TRBJ2-5, with a weak D call TRBD1 (6 bases). Per germline, CDR1 SGHRS and CDR2 YFSETQ. This CDR3 comprises 16 residues. The ends were cut back, 1 base at V and 0 bases at J, with 13 bases in the middle. CDR3 region: CASSLRTAEHQETQYF. The CDR3 nucleotides read TGCGCCAGCAGCTTGAGGACAGCAGAACACCAAGAGACCCAGTACTTC.

The chain combines TRBV7-9 with TRBJ2-5; D is unclear. V dropped 4 bases and J dropped 5 bases, with 8 bases sitting between them. The germline gives CDR1 SEHNR, CDR2 FQNEAQ (reference sequence). This CDR3 is 12 amino acids long. CDR3: CASSSESETQYF. The CDR3 DNA reads as TGTGCCAGCAGCTCTGAGTCGGAGACCCAGTACTTC.

The chain combines TRBV18 with TRBJ2-5; no firm D call. Germline loops: CDR1 KGHSH, CDR2 LQKENI. V was trimmed by 2 bases and J by 3 bases, leaving 13 bases between them. This CDR3 has 15 amino acids. The CDR3 loop reads CASSPSRNSKETQYF. The DNA for the CDR3 is TGTGCCAGCTCACCAAGTAGAAACAGTAAAGAGACCCAGTACTTC.

V gene TRBV12-3 or TRBV12-4 combines with J gene TRBJ2-7; 11 positions match TRBD1. J was trimmed by 5 bases and V by 8 bases; bases with no gene match: 5. CDR3 size: 13 residues. This chain's CDR3 is CASSRTGGHEQYF. In nucleotides, the CDR3 is TGTGCCAGCTCGAGGACAGGGGGCCACGAGCAGTACTTC.

V and J are TRBV2 and TRBJ2-7, with D tentatively TRBD2 (6 bases). Trimming left V 8 bases short and J 0 bases short, with 17 bases between. The CDR3 extends over 15 amino acids. Germline V gene sequence: CDR1 SNHLY, CDR2 FYNNEI. CDR3 in DNA: TGTGCCAGCCAATATCGGGGGTCCAGCTCCTACGAGCAGTACTTC. It codes for CASQYRGSSSYEQYF.

The CDR3 reads CASSPEGDSYEQYF. The CDR3 DNA is TGTGCCAGCTCACCAGAAGGGGACTCCTACGAGCAGTACTTC. This chain uses TRBV18 with TRBJ2-7; D may be TRBD1 (5 bases). Trimming removed 2 bases from V and 0 bases from J, with 8 bases in between. The CDR3 covers 14 residues. CDR1 and CDR2 from the germline V gene are KGHSH and LQKENI.

The chain uses TRBV21-1 and TRBJ1-6; TRBD1 is the table's D call, not checked against the DNA. TRBV21-1 is an annotated pseudogene. CDR3 size: 17 residues. The CDR3 loop reads CARRGDRDRGFYSPLHF. The CDR3 DNA reads as TGTGCCAGAAGGGGTGACCGGGACAGGGGTTTTTACTCACCCCTCCACTTT.

The rearrangement links TRBV29-1 to TRBJ2-5, with D possibly matching TRBD2 (5 bases). Trimming removed 7 bases from V and 3 bases from J, with 12 bases in between. CDR1 is SQVTM and CDR2 is ANQGSEA in the germline V gene. The CDR3 spans 12 residues. The CDR3, as DNA: TGCAGCGCCATTTCCGGGAAAGAGACCCAGTACTTC. This gives the protein CSAISGKETQYF.

This chain connects TRBV14 to TRBJ2-1; weak D call: TRBD2 (6 bases). V shed 4 bases and J shed 4 bases, with 20 bases lying between them. The germline gives CDR1 SGHDN, CDR2 FVKESK. The CDR3 consists of 17 residues. The DNA for the CDR3 is TGTGCCAGCAGCCCATACATGGGACTGGGAGTTTACAATGAGCAGTTCTTC. Its protein product is CASSPYMGLGVYNEQFF.

The rearrangement links TRBV11-2 to TRBJ2-3; 11 positions match TRBD1. V shed 7 bases and J 3 bases; nucleotides not matched to a gene: 9. Germline-derived CDR1 and CDR2 are SGHAT and FQNNGV. The CDR3 covers 16 residues. CDR3 loop: CASNPPGQGVTDTQYF. The CDR3 DNA follows: TGTGCCAGCAACCCACCGGGACAGGGGGTTACAGATACGCAGTATTTT.

The V gene is TRBV3-1 (or the pseudogene TRBV3-2), the J gene TRBJ1-2; D is undetermined. In germline, CDR1 is LGHDT, CDR2 YNNKEL (reference sequence). The CDR3 is 12 residues long. The V gene lost 1 base and the J gene lost 8 bases, with 8 bases spanning the gap. The CDR3 reads CASSQVNSGYTF. The CDR3 DNA is TGTGCCAGCAGCCAAGTTAACTCGGGCTACACCTTC.

The CDR3 DNA sequence: TGTGCCAGCAGCAAAGTTAGGGCCAGGCCGGGGACTAGCGGGAGTTGGGCACGCGAGCAGTACTTC. Protein sequence: CASSKVRARPGTSGSWAREQYF. The V and J genes are TRBV21-1 and TRBJ2-7; the tabulated D call, TRBD2, remains unverified against the DNA. TRBV21-1 is a pseudogene locus. The CDR3 length is 22 residues.